Below are 25 T cell receptor beta chains sequenced from a single sample in a study of blood T cell repertoires in COVID-19. Clones were read by immunoSEQ multiplex PCR, and TCRdb kept only the in-frame ones, dropping some. The table includes 390,000 or so clones, 86% detected once. The sequenced material came from peripheral blood. These receptors were collected from a woman in her thirties with active or convalescent COVID-19.

The rearrangement links TRBV5-6 to TRBJ2-7; TRBD1 is a possible D gene (7 bases). The CDR3 covers 18 residues. Per the germline V gene, CDR1 is SGHDT and CDR2 is YYEEEE. Trimming removed 4 bases at V and 7 bases at J, with 30 bases between. The CDR3 loop reads CASSPTWGWQGGLEEQYF. The CDR3 bases are TGTGCCAGCAGCCCTACCTGGGGTTGGCAGGGGGGCCTCGAGGAGCAGTACTTC.

The chain employs TRBV29-1 and TRBJ1-2; no clear D. V lost 3 bases to trimming and J lost 5 bases, with 7 bases between them. The CDR3 length is 11 residues. Germline loops: CDR1 SQVTM, CDR2 ANQGSEA. The CDR3 DNA reads as TGCAGCGTTGACCGCCAGTATGGCTACACCTTC. Translation gives CSVDRQYGYTF.

The rearrangement links TRBV15 to TRBJ2-5; 8 bases are a match to TRBD2. Germline trimming cut 6 bases from V and 5 bases from J; bases unmatched to any gene: 11. The CDR3 sequence is 15 residues long. In germline, CDR1 is LNHNV, CDR2 YYDKDF (reference sequence). The CDR3, as DNA: TGTGCCACCAGGCCCGGGACTAGTGAGTGGGAGACCCAGTACTTC. Translated, it gives CATRPGTSEWETQYF.

CDR3: CASVWGSEAFF. CDR3 coding DNA: TGTGCCAGCGTCTGGGGCTCTGAAGCTTTCTTT. V gene TRBV6-5 combines with J gene TRBJ1-1; possible D gene TRBD1, 5 bases. Germline CDR1 reads MNHEY; CDR2 reads SVGAGI. The CDR3 sequence is 11 residues long. Trimming pared 8 bases from V and 6 bases from J, leaving 10 bases between.

The V gene is TRBV6-5, the J gene TRBJ2-5; TRBD2 matches at 13 bases. The V gene's germline CDR1 is MNHEY and CDR2 SVGAGI. With V trimmed by 5 bases and J by 5 bases, 5 bases remained unmatched. CDR3 length equals 15 residues. The CDR3 nucleotides are TGTGCCAGCAGTCTGACTAGCGGGGGGCGGGAGACCCAGTACTTC. Amino acids: CASSLTSGGRETQYF.

The gene calls are TRBV3-1 (or the pseudogene TRBV3-2) and TRBJ1-6; no firm D call. CDR3 length: 15 residues. Germline CDR1 is LGHDT and CDR2 is YNNKEL (reference sequence). V lost 8 bases and J lost 0, with 11 bases in between. The CDR3 loop reads CASGQASSYNSPLHF. The CDR3, as DNA: TGTGCCAGCGGGCAGGCGAGCTCCTATAATTCACCCCTCCACTTT.

The V and J genes are TRBV29-1 and TRBJ2-3; TRBD1 is a possible D gene (6 bases). This CDR3 region has 13 residues. Germline V lookup: CDR1 SQVTM, CDR2 ANQGSEA. Trimming removed 6 bases from V and 1 base from J, with 11 bases in between. Here the CDR3 DNA reads TGCAGCGTCAGGGGTGGACGCACAGATACGCAGTATTTT. It translates to CSVRGGRTDTQYF.

The V and J genes are TRBV2 and TRBJ1-6; 7 bases fit TRBD1. Per the germline V gene, CDR1 is SNHLY and CDR2 is FYNNEI. This CDR3 is built from 13 residues. V lost 7 bases and J lost 7; bases outside the gene matches: 4. The CDR3 DNA reads TGTGCCAGCACCGGGACAGCCAATTCACCCCTCCACTTT. It codes for CASTGTANSPLHF.

Remarks on this clone: Other DNA sequences within the sample encode an identical CDR3. The genes are TRBV5-1 and TRBJ1-2; maybe TRBD1 (6 bases). Germline CDR1 and CDR2: SGHRS and YFSETQ. The CDR3 has 13 residues. V gave up 4 bases and J gave up 2 bases, with 9 bases separating them. CDR3 nucleotide sequence: TGCGCCAGCAGCCCGGACAGAAACTATGGCTACACCTTC. Amino acids: CASSPDRNYGYTF.

The gene calls are TRBV5-4 and TRBJ2-7; a possible D gene is TRBD2 (5 bases). The CDR3 contains 13 residues. V was shortened by 4 bases and J by 2 bases, with 10 bases between the two germline ends. Germline assignment: CDR1 SGHNT and CDR2 YYREEE (reference sequence). In nucleotides, the CDR3 is TGTGCCAGCAGCCCCCGGGGTACCTACGAGCAGTACTTC. Translation: CASSPRGTYEQYF.

The rearrangement joins TRBV19 to TRBJ1-1, with D possibly TRBD1 on 5 matching bases. Germline-derived CDR1 and CDR2 are LNHDA and SQIVND (reference sequence). The CDR3 extends over 14 amino acids. Trimming shortened V by 5 bases and J by 4 bases, and 14 bases separated the two germline ends. This CDR3 reads CASSRQGGSTEAFF. CDR3 nucleotides: TGTGCCAGTAGTCGGCAGGGTGGTTCCACTGAAGCTTTCTTT.

V gene TRBV18 combines with J gene TRBJ2-4, with 10 bases aligning to TRBD2. Germline trimming cut 1 base from V and 6 bases from J; bases unmatched to any gene: 21. The germline V gene has CDR1 KGHSH and CDR2 LQKENI. The CDR3 length is 21 residues. The CDR3 region has the DNA TGTGCCAGCTCACCACAAAGCTTTCCACTAGCGGGACGGACGTTTGTAAACATTCAGTACTTC. This gives the protein CASSPQSFPLAGRTFVNIQYF.

The chain joins TRBV27 to TRBJ1-2; 10 nucleotides agree with TRBD1. This CDR3 spans 18 amino acids. The germline CDR1 and CDR2 sequences are MNHEY and SMNVEV (reference sequence). Trimming cost V 1 base and J 1 base; bases outside gene matches: 9. The CDR3 loop is CASSLLDRGTLNNYGYTF. In nucleotides, the CDR3 is TGTGCCAGCAGTTTATTGGACAGGGGGACCCTTAATAACTATGGCTACACCTTC.

The rearrangement uses TRBV6-5 and TRBJ1-2, with 7 positions matching TRBD1. The CDR3 loop spans 13 amino acids. Losses at the gene ends were 7 bases for V and 7 bases for J; bases not matched to a gene: 9. Germline CDR1 MNHEY, CDR2 SVGAGI. The CDR3 spells CASTGQGVGGYTF. In DNA, the CDR3 is TGTGCCAGCACAGGGCAGGGGGTGGGTGGCTACACCTTC.

This rearrangement joins TRBV4-1 to TRBJ2-1; TRBD1 aligns across 9 bases. The V gene's germline CDR1 is MGHRA and CDR2 YSYEKL. The length of the CDR3 is 17 residues. After removal of 0 bases from V and 5 bases from J, the junction contained 8 bases not matched to a gene. CDR3 protein: CASSQDPGGQGNNEQFF. The CDR3 DNA follows: TGCGCCAGCAGCCAAGATCCGGGGGGACAGGGAAACAATGAGCAGTTCTTC.

V gene TRBV18 combines with J gene TRBJ2-1; 9 nucleotides agree with TRBD2. CDR1 is KGHSH, CDR2 LQKENI, per germline. This CDR3 has 19 residues. Germline trimming cut 0 bases from V and 3 bases from J; bases unmatched to any gene: 12. This CDR3 is CASSPPGSSGAALYNEQFF. CDR3 DNA: TGTGCCAGCTCACCACCGGGTTCTAGCGGGGCGGCTCTCTACAATGAGCAGTTCTTC.

The chain has TRBV10-3 and TRBJ2-7; possible D gene TRBD1, 5 bases. Germline V CDR1 and CDR2: ENHRY, SYGVKD. This CDR3 is built from 13 residues. V was cut by 10 bases and J by 2 bases, with 15 bases left in between. CDR3 sequence reads: CATLGPPTYEQYF. Written as DNA, the CDR3 is TGTGCCACTTTGGGGCCGCCCACCTACGAGCAGTACTTC.

This chain uses TRBV27 with TRBJ2-6, with TRBD1 matching 7 bases. CDR3 length: 17 amino acids. CDR1 and CDR2 from the germline V gene are MNHEY and SMNVEV (reference sequence). The V segment lost 6 bases and the J segment 0 bases; nucleotides outside the gene matches: 8. Here the CDR3 DNA reads TGTGCCAGCAGCCCGGGACAGTTTTTCTCTGGGGCCAACGTCCTGACTTTC. Translating gives CASSPGQFFSGANVLTF. The full variable domain, rest sourced from reference TRBV27 and TRBJ2-6, is EAQVTQNPRYLITVTGKKLTVTCSQNMNHEYMSWYRQDPGLGLRQIYYSMNVEVTDKGDVPEGYKVSRKEKRNFPLILESPSPNQTSLYFCASSPGQFFSGANVLTFGAGSRLTVL.

The count of this clone is one. The chain employs TRBV2 and TRBJ1-3; D is perhaps TRBD1 (5 bases). CDR1 and CDR2 from the germline V gene are SNHLY and FYNNEI. The ends were cut back, 6 bases at V and 0 bases at J, with 15 bases in the middle. This CDR3 has 16 amino acids. The CDR3 DNA reads TGTGCCAGCAGACCAACGGGAGGGGCCTCTGGAAACACCATATATTTT. This encodes CASRPTGGASGNTIYF. Based on the CDR3 plus reference TRBV2 and TRBJ1-3, the full variable domain is EPEVTQTPSHQVTQMGQEVILRCVPISNHLYFYWYRQILGQKVEFLVSFYNNEISEKSEIFDDQFSVERPDGSNFTLKIRSTKLEDSAMYFCASRPTGGASGNTIYFGEGSWLTVV.

This clone was detected only once. The rearrangement uses TRBV5-4 and TRBJ2-3; D unclear. This CDR3 contains 14 residues. Trimming stripped 7 bases from V and 2 bases from J, with 14 bases between. Germline V gene sequence: CDR1 SGHNT, CDR2 YYREEE (reference sequence). CDR3 in amino acids: CASRTDQATDTQYF. CDR3 coding DNA: TGTGCCAGCCGCACCGACCAGGCCACAGATACGCAGTATTTT.

The table lists this clone with a few counts. V gene TRBV5-1 combines with J gene TRBJ2-1, with 9 bases aligning to TRBD2. The CDR3 length is 17 residues. J was trimmed by 7 bases and V by 0 bases; bases with no gene match: 11. Germline V CDR1 and CDR2: SGHRS, YFSETQ. The CDR3 sequence: CASSLALPGLAGNEQFF. In nucleotides, the CDR3 is TGCGCCAGCAGCTTGGCCCTACCGGGACTAGCAGGGAATGAGCAGTTCTTC.

J is TRBJ2-3 and V is TRBV29-1, with TRBD2 identical over 8 bases. Germline V gene sequence: CDR1 SQVTM, CDR2 ANQGSEA. CDR3 length equals 16 residues. Trimming took 6 bases from V and 11 from J; bases not matched to a gene: 22. In nucleotides, the CDR3 is TGCAGCGTATCAGGGAAACTAGCGGAACGGGGTCCCGGGCAGTATTTT. The encoded protein is CSVSGKLAERGPGQYF.

This chain uses TRBV2 with TRBJ2-5; TRBD1 matches at 9 bases. The V and J ends lost 2 bases and 4 bases, in that order; junction bases with no gene match: 8. Germline V gene sequence: CDR1 SNHLY, CDR2 FYNNEI. CDR3 length equals 16 residues. The CDR3 protein is CASSETGTGTAETQYF. The CDR3 coding sequence is TGTGCCAGCAGTGAAACCGGGACAGGGACGGCAGAGACCCAGTACTTC.

The V gene is TRBV7-9, the J gene TRBJ1-4; no firm D call. CDR3 length: 14 residues. With 5 bases removed from V and 7 bases from J, the gap between germline ends came to 14 bases. Germline CDR1 SEHNR, CDR2 FQNEAQ (reference sequence). DNA for the CDR3: TGTGCCAGCAGCGTGGGTGAGGCGGGTGAAAAACTGTTTTTT. Protein product: CASSVGEAGEKLFF.

This sequence joins TRBV10-1 and TRBJ1-5, with D possibly being TRBD1 (6 bases). V lost 2 bases to trimming and J lost 4 bases, with 6 bases between them. The CDR3 loop spans 13 amino acids. The V gene's germline CDR1 is WNHNN and CDR2 SYGVQD (reference sequence). The CDR3 DNA reads as TGCGCCAGCAGTGAGAGGGGGAATCAGCCCCAGCATTTT. This codes for CASSERGNQPQHF.